This passage covers 32 T cell receptor beta chains from one sample sequenced in a study of shared clonotypes between healthy human individuals. Using immunoSEQ multiplex PCR, the repertoire was profiled, and TCRdb retains in-frame clones only, with some absent. The sample lists about 670,000 clones; roughly 70% were seen once. The sequenced sample consisted of memory CD4+ T cells sorted from blood. As for subset: CD45RA-negative fraction. The source is a woman in her twenties or thirties in good health.

This clone was counted a single time. The chain links TRBV29-1 to TRBJ2-7; 12 nucleotides align to TRBD2. The CDR3 covers 18 residues. The ends lost 6 bases at V and 2 bases at J; junction bases unmatched: 17. The germline gives CDR1 SQVTM, CDR2 ANQGSEA. The CDR3, as DNA: TGCAGCGTGGGGGACAATCCGGGACTAGCGGGCCCTCCCTACGAGCAGTACTTC. This encodes CSVGDNPGLAGPPYEQYF.

This clone appeared once. This sequence joins TRBV4-1 and TRBJ2-7; 11 bases fit TRBD2. The CDR3 is made up of 14 amino acids. Per germline, CDR1 MGHRA and CDR2 YSYEKL. With 6 bases clipped from V and 2 bases from J, the junction kept 3 bases outside the gene matches. The CDR3 loop is CASRIAGGAYEQYF. DNA for the CDR3: TGCGCCAGCAGGATAGCGGGGGGGGCCTACGAGCAGTACTTC.

Note on this clone: Relative to the germline gene, one junction end is altered; a read error may explain this. The chain employs TRBV7-9 and TRBJ1-2, with D possibly TRBD1 on 5 matching bases. The CDR3 covers 13 residues. From germline, CDR1 is SEHNR and CDR2 FQNEAQ (reference sequence). The CDR3 DNA reads as TGTGCCAGCGGCTTAGGGACCCGTTATGGCTACACCTTC. Its protein product is CASGLGTRYGYTF. The whole variable domain, remainder taken from reference TRBV7-9 and TRBJ1-2, is DTGVSQNPRHKITKRGQNVTFRCDPISEHNRLYWYRQTLGQGPEFLTYFQNEAQLEKSRLLSDRFSAERPKGSFSTLEIQRTEQGDSAMYLCASGLGTRYGYTFGSGTRLTVV.

The rearrangement links TRBV6-1 to TRBJ2-7; TRBD1 might be the D (5 bases). Per the germline V gene, CDR1 is MNHNS and CDR2 is SASEGT. CDR3 length equals 12 residues. V was shortened by 7 bases and J by 2 bases, with 9 bases between the two germline ends. CDR3 DNA sequence: TGTGCCAGCAAAGGGGCAACCTACGAGCAGTACTTC. This gives the protein CASKGATYEQYF.

The chain couples TRBV5-8 to TRBJ2-3; D possibly corresponds to TRBD2 (5 bases). With 3 bases removed from V and 8 bases from J, the gap between germline ends came to 16 bases. The CDR3 is made up of 14 amino acids. CDR1 and CDR2 (germline): SGHTS, YDEGEE. The CDR3 sequence: CASSYEGPSRTQYF. The DNA for the CDR3 is TGTGCCAGCAGCTATGAAGGACCTAGCCGTACGCAGTATTTT.

This chain links TRBV6-1 with TRBJ2-1, with TRBD2 as a possible D gene (5 bases). The CDR3 extends over 13 amino acids. Trimming took 4 bases from V and 11 from J, leaving 15 bases between them. Germline assignment: CDR1 MNHNS and CDR2 SASEGT. CDR3 in DNA: TGTGCCAGCAGTGGGGCTACTAGTCTACAGCAGTTCTTC. Translating gives CASSGATSLQQFF.

The chain has TRBV7-9 and TRBJ1-5; D gene uncertain. The V gene lost 2 bases and the J gene lost 6 bases, with 11 bases spanning the gap. The CDR3 length is 14 residues. The V gene's germline CDR1 is SEHNR and CDR2 FQNEAQ (reference sequence). This CDR3 reads CASSLTSEGQPQHF. In DNA, the CDR3 is TGTGCCAGCAGCTTAACAAGTGAGGGTCAGCCCCAGCATTTT.

The chain employs TRBV14 and TRBJ2-1; 12 bases map to TRBD1. Germline trimming cut 3 bases from V and 3 bases from J; bases unmatched to any gene: 12. The CDR3 sequence is 19 residues long. The germline gives CDR1 SGHDN, CDR2 FVKESK. The CDR3 nucleotides read TGTGCCAGCAGCCAGGGTGCGTTCGGGACAGGGGGCGTCTACAATGAGCAGTTCTTC. Its translation: CASSQGAFGTGGVYNEQFF.

This chain links TRBV2 with TRBJ1-1, with D unclear. Trimming stripped 2 bases from V and 7 bases from J, with 5 bases between. Per the germline V gene, CDR1 is SNHLY and CDR2 is FYNNEI. CDR3 length equals 11 residues. The CDR3 is CASSELIEAFF. The CDR3 DNA is TGTGCCAGCAGTGAATTGATTGAAGCTTTCTTT.

The chain carries TRBV12-2 and TRBJ2-7; the DNA was not compared with TRBD2, the D call given in the table. TRBV12-2 is a recognized pseudogene. The CDR3 extends over 12 amino acids. DNA for the CDR3: TGTGCAAGTCGCTGGAGGATAGACGAGCAGTACTTC. This codes for CASRWRIDEQYF.

The chain recombines TRBV7-2 with TRBJ1-3, with 10 bases aligning to TRBD1. CDR3 length: 17 residues. Trimming removed 5 bases from V and 0 bases from J; junction bases left unmatched: 7. Germline assignment: CDR1 SGHTA and CDR2 FQGNSA. The CDR3 reads CASSPRTGGSSGNTIYF. The CDR3, as DNA: TGTGCCAGCAGCCCCCGGACAGGGGGTAGCTCTGGAAACACCATATATTTT. Full variable domain (outside the CDR3, taken from reference TRBV7-2 and TRBJ1-3): GAGVSQSPSNKVTEKGKDVELRCDPISGHTALYWYRQSLGQGLEFLIYFQGNSAPDKSGLPSDRFSAERTGGSVSTLTIQRTQQEDSAVYLCASSPRTGGSSGNTIYFGEGSWLTVV.

The CDR3 region has the DNA TGTGCCAGCAGCCAACCCGGGGGCTCTGGGGCCAACGTCCTGACTTTC. Translated, it gives CASSQPGGSGANVLTF. V usage is TRBV4-2 and J usage is TRBJ2-6; D might be TRBD2 (6 bases). V shed 2 bases and J shed 0 bases, with 8 bases lying between them. The CDR3 is made up of 16 amino acids. In germline, CDR1 is LGHNA, CDR2 YNFKEQ.

The chain links TRBV5-6 to TRBJ1-2, with a weak D call TRBD1 (5 bases). V was trimmed by 0 bases and J by 6 bases, leaving 15 bases between them. Germline V gives CDR1 SGHDT, CDR2 YYEEEE. The CDR3 consists of 15 residues. The CDR3 nucleotides read TGTGCCAGCAGCTTGGTTCCAAGGGGAAGGGATGGCTACACCTTC. It is translated as CASSLVPRGRDGYTF.

This rearrangement joins TRBV5-1 to TRBJ2-5, with a weak D call TRBD1 (5 bases). This CDR3 region has 14 residues. Trimming cost V 0 bases and J 4 bases, with 10 bases left between them. CDR1 is SGHRS, CDR2 YFSETQ, per germline. CDR3 in DNA: TGCGCCAGCAGCTTGGATGGACATTCAGAGACCCAGTACTTC. As protein: CASSLDGHSETQYF.

The genes are TRBV6-4 and TRBJ2-2; D is undetermined. V was trimmed by 4 bases and J by 3 bases, leaving 9 bases between them. CDR3 size: 14 residues. Germline V CDR1 and CDR2: MRHNA, SNTAGT. The CDR3 coding sequence is TGTGCCAGCAGTGCCTCCCATTACACCGGGGAGCTGTTTTTT. Its protein is CASSASHYTGELFF.

The rearrangement links TRBV6-6 to TRBJ1-5; D ambiguous. CDR3 length: 13 residues. From germline, CDR1 is MNHNY and CDR2 SVGAGI (reference sequence). V lost 2 bases and J 5 bases, leaving 7 bases between the germline ends. The CDR3 reads CASSYTSDQPQHF. CDR3 bases: TGTGCCAGCAGTTACACTTCCGATCAGCCCCAGCATTTT.

This clone was found once. The V gene is TRBV5-1, the J gene TRBJ2-7; 7 bases match TRBD2. The CDR3 is 16 residues long. Germline values: CDR1 SGHRS, CDR2 YFSETQ. V lost 3 bases, J lost 3 bases, and 12 bases stayed unmatched. The CDR3 loop is CASSSGTAGLVYEQYF. CDR3 DNA sequence: TGCGCCAGCAGCTCCGGAACAGCGGGATTAGTCTACGAGCAGTACTTC.

The chain links TRBV7-2 to TRBJ2-1, with no clear D. V was shortened by 3 bases and J by 5 bases, with 14 bases between the two germline ends. Germline CDR1 SGHTA, CDR2 FQGNSA. This CDR3 spans 15 amino acids. CDR3 sequence (DNA): TGTGCCAGCAGCTTTGTGGTTTTAGTAGACAATGAGCAGTTCTTC. It codes for CASSFVVLVDNEQFF.

This rearrangement joins TRBV5-1 to TRBJ2-3, with 8 positions matching TRBD1. Germline CDR1 SGHRS, CDR2 YFSETQ. This CDR3 comprises 15 residues. Trimming at V came to 2 bases and at J to 2 bases, leaving 4 bases not matched to a gene. CDR3 bases: TGCGCCAGCAGCTTACCGGGACAGGCCACAGATACGCAGTATTTT. Translating it yields CASSLPGQATDTQYF.

This clone was counted only a few times. The chain carries TRBV11-2 and TRBJ2-7; D not resolved. Trimming pared 5 bases from V and 0 bases from J, leaving 23 bases between. Per the germline V gene, CDR1 is SGHAT and CDR2 is FQNNGV. This CDR3 is 18 amino acids long. CDR3: CASSEMWGWTTSSYEQYF. Here the CDR3 DNA reads TGTGCCAGCAGCGAAATGTGGGGATGGACCACGAGCTCCTACGAGCAGTACTTC.

The rearrangement links TRBV28 to TRBJ2-7; D is unclear. Germline CDR1 MDHEN, CDR2 SYDVKM. The CDR3 contains 14 residues. Trimming pared 5 bases from V and 1 base from J, leaving 12 bases between. The CDR3 coding sequence is TGTGCCAGCAGTCGCGGCACTTCGTCCTACGAGCAGTACTTC. Amino acid sequence: CASSRGTSSYEQYF.

This chain connects TRBV6-5 to TRBJ2-7; D gene uncertain. Looked up from germline, CDR1 is MNHEY and CDR2 is SVGAGI. The CDR3 covers 13 residues. V was shortened by 3 bases and J by 4 bases, with 10 bases between the two germline ends. As DNA, the CDR3 is TGTGCCAGCAGTTATAACACCCTATACGAGCAGTACTTC. Protein: CASSYNTLYEQYF.

The chain has TRBV2 and TRBJ2-7; 12 bases are a match to TRBD2. CDR3 size: 17 residues. CDR1 and CDR2 (germline): SNHLY, FYNNEI. The V gene end was trimmed by 4 bases and the J gene end by 1 base; junction bases not matched to a gene: 8. As DNA, the CDR3 is TGTGCCAGCAGTGGTAGGGCTAGCGGGAGGGTATCCTACGAGCAGTACTTC. This encodes CASSGRASGRVSYEQYF.

This chain joins TRBV2 and TRBJ2-7; 8 bases are a match to TRBD2. Germline CDR1 is SNHLY and CDR2 is FYNNEI. The CDR3 runs to 14 residues. The trim removed 4 bases at V and 5 bases at J, leaving 7 bases unmatched. CDR3 region: CASSVSGSVNEQYF. The DNA of the CDR3 is TGTGCCAGCAGTGTCAGCGGGAGTGTCAACGAGCAGTACTTC. Using reference TRBV2 and TRBJ2-7 for the parts outside the CDR3, the full variable domain is EPEVTQTPSHQVTQMGQEVILRCVPISNHLYFYWYRQILGQKVEFLVSFYNNEISEKSEIFDDQFSVERPDGSNFTLKIRSTKLEDSAMYFCASSVSGSVNEQYFGPGTRLTVT.

The chain recombines TRBV28 with TRBJ2-2, with D possibly matching TRBD1 (6 bases). The CDR3 length is 16 residues. Germline assignment: CDR1 MDHEN and CDR2 SYDVKM. The V end was cut by 3 bases, the J end by 7 bases, with 18 bases between. The CDR3 DNA is TGTGCCAGCAGTTTCTATGGGGCAGGGGCGGGCGGGGAGCTGTTTTTT. This encodes CASSFYGAGAGGELFF.

The gene calls are TRBV27 and TRBJ2-1, with D perhaps TRBD1 or TRBD2 (6 bases each). V lost 10 bases, J lost 4 bases, and 20 bases lay in between. Germline V CDR1 and CDR2: MNHEY, SMNVEV (reference sequence). This CDR3 has 15 residues. CDR3 coding DNA: TGTGCCACTTCGAGGGGGGCGGGAAGATACAATGAGCAGTTCTTC. This translates into CATSRGAGRYNEQFF.

The rearrangement uses TRBV4-1 and TRBJ2-5; D is possibly TRBD2 (6 bases). The germline gives CDR1 MGHRA, CDR2 YSYEKL. The CDR3 sequence is 17 residues long. The V end lost 0 bases, the J end lost 0 bases, and 14 bases lay between the germline ends. This chain's CDR3 is CASSQEGRRDYQETQYF. Here the CDR3 DNA reads TGCGCCAGCAGCCAAGAGGGCCGGCGGGATTACCAAGAGACCCAGTACTTC.

The rearrangement joins TRBV19 to TRBJ1-2, with D possibly TRBD1 on 5 matching bases. The CDR3 is made up of 15 amino acids. Trimming shortened V by 4 bases and J by 3 bases, and 15 bases separated the two germline ends. The germline V gene has CDR1 LNHDA and CDR2 SQIVND (reference sequence). The DNA of the CDR3 is TGTGCCAGTAGTAGGAAAGGACAATTACACTATGGCTACACCTTC. This translates into CASSRKGQLHYGYTF.

The chain recombines TRBV27 with TRBJ2-7, with a tentative D call TRBD1 (8 bases). Germline CDR1 reads MNHEY; CDR2 reads SMNVEV (reference sequence). The germline V and J ends were trimmed by 6 bases and 1 base, with 16 bases remaining between them. The CDR3 loop spans 15 amino acids. The CDR3 spells CASRTTGGDSYEQYF. Written as DNA, the CDR3 is TGTGCCAGCAGAACCACAGGGGGGGATTCCTACGAGCAGTACTTC.

The chain combines TRBV2 with TRBJ2-5; 11 bases fit TRBD2. Germline values: CDR1 SNHLY, CDR2 FYNNEI. V shed 10 bases, J shed 7 bases, and the junction held 14 bases outside the gene matches. The CDR3 has 15 amino acids. The CDR3 coding sequence is TGTGCCACCTCCCCTACTAGCGGGAGCCTGGTGACCCAGTACTTC. Its protein is CATSPTSGSLVTQYF. The full variable domain, its missing parts supplied by reference TRBV2 and TRBJ2-5, is EPEVTQTPSHQVTQMGQEVILRCVPISNHLYFYWYRQILGQKVEFLVSFYNNEISEKSEIFDDQFSVERPDGSNFTLKIRSTKLEDSAMYFCATSPTSGSLVTQYFGPGTRLLVL.

V usage is TRBV19 and J usage is TRBJ2-5; 9 nucleotides agree with TRBD2. The assigned J gene may be wrong: the sequence end matches TRBJ2-7 better. CDR3 size: 16 residues. Germline lookup yields CDR1 LNHDA and CDR2 SQIVND (reference sequence). CDR3 amino acids: CASSIGDSGRIYEQYF. The CDR3 DNA follows: TGTGCCAGTAGTATAGGGGATAGCGGGAGAATATACGAGCAGTACTTC.

This clone came up once. The V gene is TRBV19, the J gene TRBJ2-7; 7 bases are a match to TRBD2. CDR1 is LNHDA and CDR2 is SQIVND in the germline V gene (reference sequence). The CDR3 extends over 14 amino acids. V gave up 6 bases and J gave up 5 bases; unmatched junction bases: 10. The CDR3 spells CASRLSSGPNEQYF. CDR3 sequence (DNA): TGTGCCAGTAGGCTTTCTAGCGGCCCCAACGAGCAGTACTTC. Together with reference TRBV19 and TRBJ2-7, the CDR3 gives the full variable domain: DGGITQSPKYLFRKEGQNVTLSCEQNLNHDAMYWYRQDPGQGLRLIYYSQIVNDFQKGDIAEGYSVSREKKESFPLTVTSAQKNPTAFYLCASRLSSGPNEQYFGPGTRLTVT.